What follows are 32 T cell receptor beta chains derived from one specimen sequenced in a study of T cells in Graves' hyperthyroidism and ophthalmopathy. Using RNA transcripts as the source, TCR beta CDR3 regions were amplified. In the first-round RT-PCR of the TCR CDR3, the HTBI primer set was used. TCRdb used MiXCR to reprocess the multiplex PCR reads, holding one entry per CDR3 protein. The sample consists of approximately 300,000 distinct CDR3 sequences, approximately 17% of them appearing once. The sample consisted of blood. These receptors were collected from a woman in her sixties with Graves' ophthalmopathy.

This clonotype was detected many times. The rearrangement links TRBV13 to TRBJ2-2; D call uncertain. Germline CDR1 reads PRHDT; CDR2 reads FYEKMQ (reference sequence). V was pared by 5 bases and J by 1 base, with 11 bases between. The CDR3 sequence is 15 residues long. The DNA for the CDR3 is TGTGCCAGCAGCCCTGGGCAGCGGAACACCGGGGAGCTGTTTTTT. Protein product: CASSPGQRNTGELFF. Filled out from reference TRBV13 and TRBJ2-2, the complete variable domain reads AAGVIQSPRHLIKEKRETATLKCYPIPRHDTVYWYQQGPGQDPQFLISFYEKMQSDKGSIPDRFSAQQFSDYHSELNMSSLELGDSALYFCASSPGQRNTGELFFGEGSRLTVL.

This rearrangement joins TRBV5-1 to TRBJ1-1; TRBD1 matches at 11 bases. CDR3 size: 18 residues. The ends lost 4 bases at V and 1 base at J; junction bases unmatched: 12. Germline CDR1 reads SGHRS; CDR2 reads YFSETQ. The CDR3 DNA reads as TGCGCCAGCAGCCCATCCCCCGGGACAGGGGGGGGGAACACTGAAGCTTTCTTT. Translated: CASSPSPGTGGGNTEAFF.

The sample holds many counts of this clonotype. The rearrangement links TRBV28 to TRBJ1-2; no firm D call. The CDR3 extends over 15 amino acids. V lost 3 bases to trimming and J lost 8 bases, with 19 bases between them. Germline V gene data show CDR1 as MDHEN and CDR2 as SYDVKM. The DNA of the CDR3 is TGTGCCAGCAGTTTCGCCGACAATCTCCTCAACGGCTACACCTTC. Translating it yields CASSFADNLLNGYTF.

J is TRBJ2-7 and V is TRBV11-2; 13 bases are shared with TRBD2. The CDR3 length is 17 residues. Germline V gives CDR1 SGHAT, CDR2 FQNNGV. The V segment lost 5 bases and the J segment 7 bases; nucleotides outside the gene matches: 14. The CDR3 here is CASSHGGTSGKAKEQYF. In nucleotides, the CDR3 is TGTGCCAGCAGCCATGGTGGGACTAGCGGGAAGGCGAAAGAGCAGTACTTC. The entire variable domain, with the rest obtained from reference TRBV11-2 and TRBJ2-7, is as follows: EAGVAQSPRYKIIEKRQSVAFWCNPISGHATLYWYQQILGQGPKLLIQFQNNGVVDDSQLPKDRFSAERLKGVDSTLKIQPAKLEDSAVYLCASSHGGTSGKAKEQYFGPGTRLTVT.

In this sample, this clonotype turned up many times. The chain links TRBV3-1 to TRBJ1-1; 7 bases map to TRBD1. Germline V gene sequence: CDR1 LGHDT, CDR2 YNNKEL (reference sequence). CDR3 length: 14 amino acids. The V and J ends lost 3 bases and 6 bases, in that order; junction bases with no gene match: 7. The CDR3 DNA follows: TGTGCCAGCAGCCACGGGACAGTAGTCGCTGAAGCTTTCTTT. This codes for CASSHGTVVAEAFF.

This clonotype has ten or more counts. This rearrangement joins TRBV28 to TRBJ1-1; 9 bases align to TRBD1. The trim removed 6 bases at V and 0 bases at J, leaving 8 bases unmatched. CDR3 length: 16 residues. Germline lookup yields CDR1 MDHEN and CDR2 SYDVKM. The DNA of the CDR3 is TGTGCCAGCAGGGGACAGGGTTTTAGCATGAACACTGAAGCTTTCTTT. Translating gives CASRGQGFSMNTEAFF.

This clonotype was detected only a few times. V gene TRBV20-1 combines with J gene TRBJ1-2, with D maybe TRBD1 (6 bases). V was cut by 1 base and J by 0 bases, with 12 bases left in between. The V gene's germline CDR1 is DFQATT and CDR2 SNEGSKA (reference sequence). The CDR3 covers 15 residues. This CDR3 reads CSARGSDSANYGYTF. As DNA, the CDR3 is TGCAGTGCTAGAGGTTCGGACAGCGCTAACTATGGCTACACCTTC.

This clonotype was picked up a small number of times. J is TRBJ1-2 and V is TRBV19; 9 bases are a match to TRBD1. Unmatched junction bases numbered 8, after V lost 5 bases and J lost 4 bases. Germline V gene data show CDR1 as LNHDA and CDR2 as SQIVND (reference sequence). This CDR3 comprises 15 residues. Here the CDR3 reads CASSLHGQGFYGYTF. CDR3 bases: TGTGCCAGTAGTCTACACGGACAGGGGTTCTATGGCTACACCTTC.

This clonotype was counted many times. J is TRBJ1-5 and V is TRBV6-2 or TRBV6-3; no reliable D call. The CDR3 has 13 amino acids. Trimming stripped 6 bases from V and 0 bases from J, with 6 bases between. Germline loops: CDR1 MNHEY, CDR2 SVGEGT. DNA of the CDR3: TGTGCCAGCAGACCCGATAGCAATCAGCCCCAGCATTTT. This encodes CASRPDSNQPQHF.

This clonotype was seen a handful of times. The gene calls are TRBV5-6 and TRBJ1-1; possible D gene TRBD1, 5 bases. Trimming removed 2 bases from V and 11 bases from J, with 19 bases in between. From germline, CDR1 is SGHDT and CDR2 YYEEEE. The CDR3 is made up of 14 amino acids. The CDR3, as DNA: TGTGCCAGCAGCTTTGGGACGACCGCCTCGCGGGCTTTCTTT. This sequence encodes CASSFGTTASRAFF. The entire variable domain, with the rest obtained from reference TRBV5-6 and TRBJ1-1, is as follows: DAGVTQSPTHLIKTRGQQVTLRCSPKSGHDTVSWYQQALGQGPQFIFQYYEEEERQRGNFPDRFSGHQFPNYSSELNVNALLLGDSALYLCASSFGTTASRAFFGQGTRLTVV.

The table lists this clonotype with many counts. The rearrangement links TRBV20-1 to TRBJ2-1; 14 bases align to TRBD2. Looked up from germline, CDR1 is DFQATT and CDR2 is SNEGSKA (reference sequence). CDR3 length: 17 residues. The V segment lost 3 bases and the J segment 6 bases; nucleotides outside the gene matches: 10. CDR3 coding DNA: TGCAGTGCTAGCGGCCGGACTAGCGGGGGGACCGGCAATGAGCAGTTCTTC. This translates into CSASGRTSGGTGNEQFF.

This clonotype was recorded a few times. CDR3 sequence reads: CASSDTGGGVYGYTF. DNA of the CDR3: TGTGCCAGCAGCGATACAGGGGGTGGAGTATATGGCTACACCTTC. V gene TRBV9 combines with J gene TRBJ1-2; 8 bases are a match to TRBD1. The V and J ends lost 3 bases and 5 bases, in that order; junction bases with no gene match: 9. CDR1 SGDLS and CDR2 YYNGEE come from the germline V gene. CDR3 length equals 15 residues.

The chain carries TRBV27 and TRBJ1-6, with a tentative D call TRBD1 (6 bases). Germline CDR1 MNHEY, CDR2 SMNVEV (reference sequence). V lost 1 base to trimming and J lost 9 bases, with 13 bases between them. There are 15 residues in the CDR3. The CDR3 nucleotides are TGTGCCAGCAGTTTATATCGGGGGCCGGGTTCACCCCTCCACTTT. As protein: CASSLYRGPGSPLHF.

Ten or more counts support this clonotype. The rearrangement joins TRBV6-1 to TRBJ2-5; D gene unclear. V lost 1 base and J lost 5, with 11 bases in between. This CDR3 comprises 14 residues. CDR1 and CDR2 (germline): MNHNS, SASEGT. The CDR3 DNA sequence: TGTGCCAGCAGTGAAGATGGAGAAGGGGAGACCCAGTACTTC. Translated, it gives CASSEDGEGETQYF.

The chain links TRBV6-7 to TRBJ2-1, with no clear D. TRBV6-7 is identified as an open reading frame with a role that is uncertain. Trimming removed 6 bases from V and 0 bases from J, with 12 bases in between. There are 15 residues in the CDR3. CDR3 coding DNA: TGTGCCAGCAGCCCCAGGCAGAGCTCCTACAATGAGCAGTTCTTC. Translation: CASSPRQSSYNEQFF.

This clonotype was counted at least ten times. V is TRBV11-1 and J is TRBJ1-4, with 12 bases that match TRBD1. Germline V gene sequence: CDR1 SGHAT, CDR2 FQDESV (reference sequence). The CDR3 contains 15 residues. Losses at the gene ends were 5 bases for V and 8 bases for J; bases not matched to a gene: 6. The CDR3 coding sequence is TGTGCCAGCAGCCCCGCCGGGACAGGGGGCGAAAAACTGTTTTTT. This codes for CASSPAGTGGEKLFF.

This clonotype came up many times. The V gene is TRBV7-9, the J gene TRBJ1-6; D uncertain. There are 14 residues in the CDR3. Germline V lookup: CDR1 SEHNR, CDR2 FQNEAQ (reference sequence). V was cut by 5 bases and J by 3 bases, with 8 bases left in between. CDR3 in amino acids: CASSIVGYNSPLHF. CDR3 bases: TGTGCCAGCAGCATTGTTGGCTATAATTCACCCCTCCACTTT.

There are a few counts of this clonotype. The CDR3 protein is CASSPKSGHRNTEAFF. In DNA form, the CDR3 reads TGTGCCAGCAGCCCGAAATCAGGACACAGGAACACTGAAGCTTTCTTT. The V gene is TRBV14, the J gene TRBJ1-1; perhaps TRBD1 as D (5 bases). The length of the CDR3 is 16 residues. Trimming left V 4 bases short and J 1 base short, with 16 bases between. CDR1 SGHDN and CDR2 FVKESK come from the germline V gene. Variable domain in full (rest from reference TRBV14 and TRBJ1-1): EAGVTQFPSHSVIEKGQTVTLRCDPISGHDNLYWYRRVMGKEIKFLLHFVKESKQDESGMPNNRFLAERTGGTYSTLKVQPAELEDSGVYFCASSPKSGHRNTEAFFGQGTRLTVV.

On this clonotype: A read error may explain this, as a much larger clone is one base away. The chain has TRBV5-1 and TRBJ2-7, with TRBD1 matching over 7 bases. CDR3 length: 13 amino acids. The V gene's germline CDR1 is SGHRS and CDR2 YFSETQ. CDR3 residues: CPSSPDRFDEQYF. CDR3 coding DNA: TGCCCCAGCAGCCCGGACAGGTTCGACGAGCAGTACTTC. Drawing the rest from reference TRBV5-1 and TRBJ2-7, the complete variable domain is KAGVTQTPRYLIKTRGQQVTLSCSPISGHRSVSWYQQTPGQGLQFLFEYFSETQRNKGNFPGRFSGRQFSNSRSEMNVSTLELGDSALYLCPSSPDRFDEQYFGPGTRLTVT.

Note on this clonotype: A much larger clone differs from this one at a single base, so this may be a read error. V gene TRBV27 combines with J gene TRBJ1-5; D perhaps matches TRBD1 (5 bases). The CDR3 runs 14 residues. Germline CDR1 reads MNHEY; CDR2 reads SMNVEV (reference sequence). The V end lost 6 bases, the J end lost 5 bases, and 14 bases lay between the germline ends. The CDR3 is CASSWDGSYQPQHF. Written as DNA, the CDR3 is TGTGCCAGCAGCTGGGACGGATCCTATCAGCCCCAGCATTTT.

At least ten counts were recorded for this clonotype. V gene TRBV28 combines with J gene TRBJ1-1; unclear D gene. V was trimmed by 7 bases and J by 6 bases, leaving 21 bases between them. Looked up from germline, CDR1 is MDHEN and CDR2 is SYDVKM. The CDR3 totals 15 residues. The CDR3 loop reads CASTPNRSWAAEAFF. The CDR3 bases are TGTGCCAGCACTCCGAACCGATCGTGGGCAGCTGAAGCTTTCTTT.

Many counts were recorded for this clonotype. In DNA, the CDR3 is TGTGCCAGCAGCCAAGCGGAGGGGCTAGCGGGAGTGTGGACCGGGGAGCTGTTTTTT. This gives the protein CASSQAEGLAGVWTGELFF. The V call is TRBV4-2, the J call TRBJ2-2; 10 bases are a match to TRBD2. CDR3 length: 19 amino acids. Germline trimming cut 1 base from V and 5 bases from J; bases unmatched to any gene: 13. Per the germline V gene, CDR1 is LGHNA and CDR2 is YNFKEQ.

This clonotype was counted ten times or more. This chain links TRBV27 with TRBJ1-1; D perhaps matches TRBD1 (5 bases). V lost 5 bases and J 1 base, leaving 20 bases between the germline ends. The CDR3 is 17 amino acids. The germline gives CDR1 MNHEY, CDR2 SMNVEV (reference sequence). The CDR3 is CASSPGTDPSPNTEAFF. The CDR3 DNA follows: TGTGCCAGCAGTCCTGGGACCGATCCGTCACCGAACACTGAAGCTTTCTTT.

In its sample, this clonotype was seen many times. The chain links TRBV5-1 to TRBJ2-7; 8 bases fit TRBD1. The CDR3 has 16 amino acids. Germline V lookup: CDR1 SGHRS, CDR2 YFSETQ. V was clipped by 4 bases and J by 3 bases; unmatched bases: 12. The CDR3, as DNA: TGCGCCAGCAGCCAACTACAGGGGGGCCTGGTCTACGAGCAGTACTTC. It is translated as CASSQLQGGLVYEQYF.

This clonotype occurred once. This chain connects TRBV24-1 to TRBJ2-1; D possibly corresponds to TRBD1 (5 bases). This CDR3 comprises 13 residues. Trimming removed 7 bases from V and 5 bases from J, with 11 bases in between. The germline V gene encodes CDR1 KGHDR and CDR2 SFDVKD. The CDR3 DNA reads TGTGCCACCAGCCCCACAGGAGACAATGAGCAGTTCTTC. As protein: CATSPTGDNEQFF.

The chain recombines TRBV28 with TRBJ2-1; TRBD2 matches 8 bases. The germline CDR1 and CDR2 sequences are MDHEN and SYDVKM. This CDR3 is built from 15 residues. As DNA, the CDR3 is TGTGTCAGTACTCCACGGGGGGGGCCCTACAATGAGCAGTTCTTC. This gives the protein CVSTPRGGPYNEQFF.

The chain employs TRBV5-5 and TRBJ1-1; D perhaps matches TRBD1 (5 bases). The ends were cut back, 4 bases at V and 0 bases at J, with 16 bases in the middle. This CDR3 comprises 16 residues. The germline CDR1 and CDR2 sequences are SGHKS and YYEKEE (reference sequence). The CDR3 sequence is CASSPTTDTLNTEAFF. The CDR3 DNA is TGTGCCAGCAGCCCGACGACAGACACTCTGAACACTGAAGCTTTCTTT.

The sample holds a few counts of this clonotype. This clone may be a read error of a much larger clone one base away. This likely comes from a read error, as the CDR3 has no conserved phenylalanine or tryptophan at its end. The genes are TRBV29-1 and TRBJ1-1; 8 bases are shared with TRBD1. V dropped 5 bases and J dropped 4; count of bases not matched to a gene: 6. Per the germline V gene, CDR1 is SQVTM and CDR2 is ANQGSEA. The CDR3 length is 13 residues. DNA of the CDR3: TGCAGCGTTACAGACAGGGGTGGCACTGAAGCTTTCTCT. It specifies CSVTDRGGTEAFS.

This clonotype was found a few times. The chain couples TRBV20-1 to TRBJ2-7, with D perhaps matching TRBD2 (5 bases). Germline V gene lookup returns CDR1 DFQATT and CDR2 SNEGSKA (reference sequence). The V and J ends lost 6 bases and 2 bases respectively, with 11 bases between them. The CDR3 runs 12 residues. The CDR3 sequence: CSATDGTYEQYF. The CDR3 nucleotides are TGCAGTGCCACCGACGGGACCTACGAGCAGTACTTC.

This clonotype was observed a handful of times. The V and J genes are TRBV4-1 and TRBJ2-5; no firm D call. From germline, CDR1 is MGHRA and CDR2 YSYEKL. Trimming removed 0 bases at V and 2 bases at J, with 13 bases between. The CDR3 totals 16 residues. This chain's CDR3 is CASSQDPPTFQETQYF. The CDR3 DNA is TGCGCCAGCAGCCAAGACCCTCCGACATTTCAAGAGACCCAGTACTTC.

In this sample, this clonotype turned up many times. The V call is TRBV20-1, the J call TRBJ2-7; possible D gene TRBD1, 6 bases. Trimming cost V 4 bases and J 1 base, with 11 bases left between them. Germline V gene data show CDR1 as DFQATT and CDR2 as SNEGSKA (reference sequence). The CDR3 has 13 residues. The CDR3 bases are TGCAGTGCTAAAACAGGGTTTTCCTACGAGCAGTACTTC. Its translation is CSAKTGFSYEQYF.

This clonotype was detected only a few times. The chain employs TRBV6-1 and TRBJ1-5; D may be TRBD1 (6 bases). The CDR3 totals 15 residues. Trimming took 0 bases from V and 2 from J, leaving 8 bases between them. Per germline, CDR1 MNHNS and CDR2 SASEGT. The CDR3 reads CASSEAAGGNQPQHF. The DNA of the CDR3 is TGTGCCAGCAGTGAAGCCGCAGGGGGCAATCAGCCCCAGCATTTT.